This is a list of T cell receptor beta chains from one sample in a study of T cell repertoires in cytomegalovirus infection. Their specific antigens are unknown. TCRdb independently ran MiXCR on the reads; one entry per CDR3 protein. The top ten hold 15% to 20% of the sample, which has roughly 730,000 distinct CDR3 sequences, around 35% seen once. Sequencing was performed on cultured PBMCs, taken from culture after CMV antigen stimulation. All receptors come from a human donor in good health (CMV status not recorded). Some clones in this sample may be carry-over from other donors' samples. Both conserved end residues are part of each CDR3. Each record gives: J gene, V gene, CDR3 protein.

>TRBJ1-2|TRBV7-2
CASSLTQDSPYGYTF
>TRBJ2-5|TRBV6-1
CASKKAAAQETQYF
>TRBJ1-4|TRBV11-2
CASSLYKGSATNEKLFF
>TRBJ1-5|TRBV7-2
CASSLDRGSRPQHF
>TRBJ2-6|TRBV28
CASSSTGRGTGANVLTF
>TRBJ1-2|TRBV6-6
CASSASGHTFGYTF
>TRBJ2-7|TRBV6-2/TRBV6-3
CASSYNRKGSYEQYF
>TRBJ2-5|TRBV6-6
CASEVSRGQETQYF
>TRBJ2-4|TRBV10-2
CASSEGLKNIQYF
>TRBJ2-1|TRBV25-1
CASSAGSSSYNEQFF
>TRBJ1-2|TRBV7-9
CASSRQGPNYGYTF
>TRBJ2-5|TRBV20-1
CSARAATIQETQYF
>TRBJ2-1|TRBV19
CASSIVPAGGNEQFF
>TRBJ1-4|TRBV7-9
CASSSWGGLREKLFF
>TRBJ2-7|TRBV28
CASNLGASEQYF
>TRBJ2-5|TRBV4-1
CASSQVSFQETQYF
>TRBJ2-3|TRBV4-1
CASSPLPDGASQYF
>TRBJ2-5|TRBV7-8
CASSLEAVATQYF
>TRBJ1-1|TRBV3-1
CASSQGTAANTEAFF
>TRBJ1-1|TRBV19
CASSNGLNTEAFF
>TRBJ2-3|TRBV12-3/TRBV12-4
CASTSWADTQYF
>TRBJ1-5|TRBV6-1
CASSEALHRASDQPQHF
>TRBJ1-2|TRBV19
CASSQTGGRGYGYTF
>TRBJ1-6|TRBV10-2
CASTGYANSPLHF
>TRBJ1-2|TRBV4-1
CASSQEGTLYGYTF
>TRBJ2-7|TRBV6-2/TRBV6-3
CASTHPGEAGAWEQYF
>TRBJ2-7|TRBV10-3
CAISEEFTHEQYF
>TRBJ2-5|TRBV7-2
CASSLVKGQETQYF
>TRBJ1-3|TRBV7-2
CASSLTGGRVDTIYF
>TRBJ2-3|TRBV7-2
CASSLESGGGGTQYF
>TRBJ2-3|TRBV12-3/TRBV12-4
CASSSSGLQYF
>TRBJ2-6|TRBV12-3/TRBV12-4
CASSLWQAGANVLTF
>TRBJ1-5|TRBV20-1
CSARPGVRLNQPQHF
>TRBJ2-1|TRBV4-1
CASSQVRNEQFF
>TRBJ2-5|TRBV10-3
CAISEKNQETQYF
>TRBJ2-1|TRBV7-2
CASDPGTGNHEQFF
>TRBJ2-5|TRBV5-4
CASSSATETQYF
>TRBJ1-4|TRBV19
CASKRTGGTTNEKLFF
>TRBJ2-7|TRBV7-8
CASSPDRVKIAGGGYEQYF
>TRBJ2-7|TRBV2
CASSSSNLYEQYF
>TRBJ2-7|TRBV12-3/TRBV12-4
CASSVRARLQYF
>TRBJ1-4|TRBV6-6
CASRNTGEKLFF
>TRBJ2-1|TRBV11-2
CASSPTGWQPGAHNEQFF
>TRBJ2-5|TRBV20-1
CSVWVIAKETQYF
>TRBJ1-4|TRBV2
CASSEGGTGGEKLFF
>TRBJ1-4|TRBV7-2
CASSSGMGDEKLFF
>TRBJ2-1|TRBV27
CASGEGGGDEQFF
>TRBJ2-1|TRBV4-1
CASSQRILPNNEQFF
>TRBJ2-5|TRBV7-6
CASSTNRGGETQYF
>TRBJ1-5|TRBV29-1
CSVEGPAQGPTDGSNQPQHF
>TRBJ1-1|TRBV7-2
CASRESLNTEAFF
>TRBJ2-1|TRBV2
CASSTPFEEQFF
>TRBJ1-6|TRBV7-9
CASSLVGGLNSPLHF
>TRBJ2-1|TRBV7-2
CASSFRGGSSYNEQFF
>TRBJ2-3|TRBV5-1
CASSLAGPKSSTDTQYF
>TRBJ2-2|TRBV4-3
CASSPVRSNTGELFF
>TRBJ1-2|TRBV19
CASTPREKWNYGYTF
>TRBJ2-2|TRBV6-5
CASSYVVGRLNTGELFF
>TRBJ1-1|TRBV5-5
CASSLAEGAVNTEAFF
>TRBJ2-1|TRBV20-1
CSARGTGAYNEQFF